This TCR beta chain was identified in a study of T cells in Graves' hyperthyroidism and ophthalmopathy. TCR beta CDR3 region amplification was performed from RNA transcripts. During a first-round RT-PCR of the TCR CDR3, the HTBI primer set was used. Via MiXCR, TCRdb re-called the multiplex PCR reads, giving one row per CDR3 protein. The sample consists of under 450,000 distinct CDR3 sequences, 15% to 18% of them appearing once. Trimming removed 2 bases from V and 0 bases from J, with 11 bases in between. The CDR3 has 16 residues. Germline loops: CDR1 MNHEY, CDR2 SVGAGI. Uncontrolled infections, other autoimmune diseases, pregnancy or lactation led to exclusion of patients.

V is TRBV6-5 and J is TRBJ1-3; no reliable D call. Specimen: blood. The source of this sequence is a woman aged 18 to 35 with Graves' hyperthyroidism. CDR3 protein: CASSYVGASSGNTIYF. The CDR3 region has the DNA TGTGCCAGCAGTTACGTCGGAGCCAGCTCTGGAAACACCATATATTTT.